The rows below give T cell receptor beta chains drawn from one sample of a study of tumor-infiltrating lymphocytes in oesophageal squamous cell carcinoma. TCRdb fed the PCR reads into MiXCR, producing one record per CDR3 protein. The sample has fewer than 15,000 distinct CDR3 sequences, under 70% seen once; the top ten hold 24%. The sample was esophageal tumor tissue. Receptors originate from a male donor with esophageal squamous cell carcinoma. Each CDR3 is given with its conserved first and last residue. The D gene is left open where the match is weak. Expanded clones are given a class, and other clones once, few, many or no size at all.

16	TRBJ2-2	TRBD1	TRBV7-4	-	TGTGCCAGCAGCCTGCGGGGGACAGGGGACCCCGGGGAGCTGTTTTTT	CASSLRGTGDPGELFF
10	TRBJ2-1	-	TRBV7-2	-	TGTGCCAGCAGCTTCCAGGGACAAGTCTTC	CASSFQGQVF
15	TRBJ2-5	-	TRBV7-9	many	TGTGCCAGCAGCTCTGGACCCTCCCAGCAAGAGACCCAGTACTTC	CASSSGPSQQETQYF
12	TRBJ2-5	-	TRBV10-1	-	TGCGCCAGCAGCGATGGGGTAATGGAGCAGTACTTC	CASSDGVMEQYF
12	TRBJ2-3	-	TRBV20-1	-	TGCAGTGCACCGACGGACGCTACCCCAACTTTCTTT	CSAPTDATPTFF
15	TRBJ2-5	-	TRBV11-2	-	TGTGCCAGCAGCTTAGATCTCACATTCCAAGAGACCCAGTACTTC	CASSLDLTFQETQYF
11	TRBJ2-1	-	TRBV7-2	once	TGTGCCAGCAGCTTGGACTTAGAGCAGTTCTTC	CASSLDLEQFF
17	TRBJ2-6	-	TRBV7-2	-	-	CASSDTSGNYNEQFFGF
15	TRBJ2-3	TRBD2	TRBV12-3/TRBV12-4	-	TGTGCCAGCAGAAGGAGCGGGAGAGGTTCAGATACGCAGTATTTT	CASRRSGRGSDTQYF
15	TRBJ1-5	-	TRBV7-8	-	TGTGCCAGCAGCCGGAGGGGGGACAGCAATCAGCCCCAGCATTTT	CASSRRGDSNQPQHF
15	TRBJ2-1	TRBD2	TRBV7-2	-	TGTGCCAGCAGCCTATCGGGACTAGCGTACAATGAGCAGTTCTTC	CASSLSGLAYNEQFF
15	TRBJ2-5	TRBD2	TRBV28	-	TGTGCCAGCAGTAGCGGGAGCGGGTACCAAGAGACCCAGTACTTC	CASSSGSGYQETQYF
14	TRBJ2-5	TRBD1	TRBV12-3/TRBV12-4	few	TGTGCCAGCAGTTTTCAACAGGGGGAAGAGACCCAGTACTTC	CASSFQQGEETQYF
14	TRBJ2-7	-	TRBV7-2	-	TGTGCCAGCAGCTTAGGCGCTAGTTCCGGCGAGCAGTACTTC	CASSLGASSGEQYF
13	TRBJ2-7	-	TRBV7-3	-	TGTGCCAGCAGCTTAGATACGGGTTTCGAGCAGTACTTC	CASSLDTGFEQYF
15	TRBJ2-1	TRBD2	TRBV27	many	TGTGCCAGCAGTAAGCTAGCGGGAGGGCACAATGAGCAGTTCTTC	CASSKLAGGHNEQFF
14	TRBJ2-3	-	TRBV12-3/TRBV12-4	-	TGTGCCAGCAGTTTACCACGACCGGTGGATACGCAGTATTTT	CASSLPRPVDTQYF
13	TRBJ2-7	-	TRBV12-3/TRBV12-4	-	TGTGCCAGCAGTGATGAGACTTCCTACGAGCAGTACTTC	CASSDETSYEQYF
16	TRBJ2-1	TRBD2	TRBV10-3	-	TGTGCCATCAGTGAAATAGCGGGAGACGGCGACAATGAGCAGTTCTTC	CAISEIAGDGDNEQFF
16	TRBJ2-5	-	TRBV7-6	-	TGTGCCAGCAGCCCTCGGGACCTCCGGGCACAAGAGACCCAGTACTTC	CASSPRDLRAQETQYF
15	TRBJ2-5	TRBD1	TRBV7-3	-	TGTGCCAGCAGCCCATGGACAGGGGGCCTCGAGACCCAGTACTTC	CASSPWTGGLETQYF
15	TRBJ2-7	-	TRBV28	-	TGTGCCAGCAGTTTATATGAACGGGAATCATACGAGCAGTACTTC	CASSLYERESYEQYF
13	TRBJ1-2	-	TRBV6-1	-	TGTGCCAGCAGTGAACTCGTTGATCTTGGCTACACCTTC	CASSELVDLGYTF
17	TRBJ2-2	TRBD1	TRBV10-3	medium-sized	TGTGCCATCAGTGTCATAGGGGGACAGGGGGCCACCGGGGAGCTGTTTTTT	CAISVIGGQGATGELFF
17	TRBJ2-7	TRBD2	TRBV7-2	medium-sized	TGTGCCAGCAGCTTATTTGTAGCGGGACCTACTCACTACGAGCAGTACTTC	CASSLFVAGPTHYEQYF
16	TRBJ2-1	TRBD2	TRBV7-2	-	TGTGCCAGCAGCTTAGGGAGCGGGAGAAGCTTTCCTGAGCAGTTCTTC	CASSLGSGRSFPEQFF
12	TRBJ2-5	-	TRBV7-8	medium-sized	TGTGCCAGCAGCTTACCCAAAGAGACCCAGTACTTC	CASSLPKETQYF
14	TRBJ2-2	TRBD1	TRBV6-1	many	TGTGCCAGCAGACGGACAGGGAACACCGGGGAGCTGTTTTTT	CASRRTGNTGELFF
13	TRBJ2-5	-	TRBV7-2	-	TGTGCCAGCAGCTTAGTTAGGCCAGATACGCAGTACTTC	CASSLVRPDTQYF
14	TRBJ1-4	TRBD1	TRBV7-9	-	TGTGCCAGCAGCCCGACGGACAGGAATGAAAAACTGTTTTTT	CASSPTDRNEKLFF
14	TRBJ2-7	-	TRBV4-1	-	TGCGCCAACAGCCAAGAATTGAAACCCTACGAGCAGTACTTC	CANSQELKPYEQYF
14	TRBJ2-3	-	TRBV5-6	many	TGTGCCAGCAGCTTGTTGACCGCCGCAGATACGCAGTATTTT	CASSLLTAADTQYF
15	TRBJ2-2	-	TRBV3-1	-	TGTGCCAGCAGCCAACGGGCGCCGGACACCGGGGAGCTGTTTTTT	CASSQRAPDTGELFF
17	TRBJ2-5	-	TRBV7-9	-	TGTGCCAGCAGCTTCCAGGGGACCGGGAACAGTAATTCACCCCTCCACTTC	CASSFQGTGNSNSPLHF
14	TRBJ2-1	-	TRBV7-2	-	TGTGCCAGCAGCATTGGACTACATAACAATGAGCAGTTCTTC	CASSIGLHNNEQFF
12	TRBJ1-3	-	TRBV7-9	medium-sized	TGTGCCAGCAGCTCCCAAGGAAACACCATATATTTT	CASSSQGNTIYF
15	TRBJ2-1	-	TRBV7-6	-	TGTGCCAGCAGCTTCGTGTACGGGACCCACAATGAGCAGTTCTTC	CASSFVYGTHNEQFF
13	TRBJ1-1	-	TRBV7-7	-	TGTGCCAGCAGCACGACAGCAAACACTGAAGCTTTCTTT	CASSTTANTEAFF
15	TRBJ2-5	TRBD2	TRBV6-6	-	TGTGCCAGCGGAGGGATTAGCGGGAGCGGCGAGACCCAGTACTTC	CASGGISGSGETQYF
12	TRBJ2-5	-	TRBV24-1	-	TGTGCCACCAGTGGTCCGACGGATACGCAGTACTTC	CATSGPTDTQYF
14	TRBJ2-3	TRBD2	TRBV7-2	-	TGTGCCAGCAGCTTAGTTCGGGGAGGGGATACGCAGTATTTT	CASSLVRGGDTQYF
18	TRBJ2-7	TRBD1	TRBV7-4	-	TGTGCCAGCAGTTGGGACAGCCTTGAGCGGCTGCTGTACAATGAGCAGTACTTC	CASSWDSLERLLYNEQYF
15	TRBJ2-1	TRBD1	TRBV5-3	-	TGTGCCAGCAGCTTGGGCGGACAGGGCACGGGGGAGCAGTTCTTC	CASSLGGQGTGEQFF
15	TRBJ1-4	-	TRBV4-1	many	TGCGCCAGCAGCCAAGCAATAACAACTAATGAAAAACTGTTTTTT	CASSQAITTNEKLFF
15	TRBJ2-2	TRBD2	TRBV19	many	TGTGCCAGTAGTCCCCCGCGGGGGTCTACCGGGGAGCTGTTTTTT	CASSPPRGSTGELFF
16	TRBJ1-4	TRBD1	TRBV5-1	many	TGCGCCAGCAGCTTGGGAGCGACAGGGGACGGGGAAAAACTGTTTTTT	CASSLGATGDGEKLFF
16	TRBJ1-5	-	TRBV7-8	-	TGTGCCAGCAGCTTAGATGGGGGATATAGCAATCAGCCCCAGCATTTT	CASSLDGGYSNQPQHF
16	TRBJ2-4	TRBD2	TRBV28	medium-sized	TGTGCCAGCAGTTTTACACCGGGACTAGCGGTAAACATTCAGTACTTC	CASSFTPGLAVNIQYF
13	TRBJ2-3	-	TRBV7-2	-	TGTGCCAGCAGTTTCGAGTACACAGATACGCAGTATTTT	CASSFEYTDTQYF
14	TRBJ2-1	-	TRBV7-2	-	TGTGCCAGCAGCCCCCCGACTAGGAACAATGAGCAGTTCTTC	CASSPPTRNNEQFF
17	TRBJ2-7	TRBD1	TRBV7-7	-	TGTGCCAGCAGCTCCCCCACCCTTGGACAGGGGGACCACGAGCAGTACTTC	CASSSPTLGQGDHEQYF
16	TRBJ2-1	TRBD1	TRBV27	large	TGTGCCAGCAGTTTAAGAGGGGACAGGGGGGCCAATGAGCAGTTCTTC	CASSLRGDRGANEQFF